The 20 T cell receptor beta chains below were found in one sample sequenced in a study of blood T cell repertoires in COVID-19. This table comes from immunoSEQ multiplex PCR, and its TCRdb copy is limited to in-frame clones, with some not included. This sample yields hundreds of thousands of clones, of which around 85% are seen a single time; about 3.6% belongs to the top ten. The sample consisted of peripheral blood. The receptors derive from a woman aged 18-30 years with acute or convalescent COVID-19.

J is TRBJ2-5 and V is TRBV6-5; the match to TRBD1 covers 8 bases. V lost 2 bases and J lost 3; bases outside the gene matches: 2. The V gene's germline CDR1 is MNHEY and CDR2 SVGAGI. The length of the CDR3 is 14 residues. CDR3 loop: CASSYLDREETQYF. For the CDR3, the DNA is TGTGCCAGCAGTTACCTGGACAGGGAAGAGACCCAGTACTTC.

The chain uses TRBV30 and TRBJ1-2; D is undetermined. The V and J ends lost 3 bases and 4 bases respectively, with 15 bases between them. The CDR3 totals 14 residues. Germline lookup yields CDR1 GTSNPN and CDR2 SVGIG (reference sequence). The CDR3 region is CAWSEGRGLYGYTF. CDR3 coding DNA: TGTGCCTGGAGCGAGGGTCGAGGTCTCTATGGCTACACCTTC. Together with reference TRBV30 and TRBJ1-2, the CDR3 gives the full variable domain: SQTIHQWPATLVQPVGSPLSLECTVEGTSNPNLYWYRQAAGRGLQLLFYSVGIGQISSEVPQNLSASRPQDRQFILSSKKLLLSDSGFYLCAWSEGRGLYGYTFGSGTRLTVV.

The J gene is TRBJ2-3, the V gene TRBV27; 8 bases align to TRBD2. The J segment lost 5 bases and the V segment lost 7 bases, leaving 11 bases of the junction unmatched. This CDR3 comprises 15 residues. The germline gives CDR1 MNHEY, CDR2 SMNVEV (reference sequence). The CDR3 region has the DNA TGTGCCAGCACCTGGGGGCTAGCGGGTTTAGATACGCAGTATTTT. Protein product: CASTWGLAGLDTQYF.

The chain joins TRBV3-1 (or the pseudogene TRBV3-2) to TRBJ1-2, with 7 bases matching TRBD1. Germline assignment: CDR1 LGHDT and CDR2 YNNKEL (reference sequence). The CDR3 spans 15 residues. V shed 1 base and J 4 bases; nucleotides not matched to a gene: 6. Here the CDR3 DNA reads TGTGCCAGCAGCCAAGGCCAGGGGGTTGGCTATGGCTACACCTTC. As protein: CASSQGQGVGYGYTF.

The V call is TRBV6-2 or TRBV6-3, the J call TRBJ1-2; 10 bases line up with TRBD1. Germline lookup yields CDR1 MNHEY and CDR2 SVGEGT. This CDR3 comprises 16 residues. V was clipped by 4 bases and J by 2 bases; unmatched bases: 7. The CDR3 bases are TGTGCCAGCAGTTCCCGAGGACAGGGGGGAAACTATGGCTACACCTTC. As protein: CASSSRGQGGNYGYTF.

The chain combines TRBV28 with TRBJ2-5; 12 bases map to TRBD2. CDR1 and CDR2 (germline): MDHEN, SYDVKM. The CDR3 totals 16 residues. The V and J ends lost 5 bases and 4 bases, in that order; junction bases with no gene match: 8. This chain's CDR3 is CASSARLAGEGETQYF. The CDR3, as DNA: TGTGCCAGCAGTGCCCGACTAGCGGGAGAGGGAGAGACCCAGTACTTC.

The chain links TRBV6-4 to TRBJ1-2, with D unresolved. Germline CDR1 MRHNA, CDR2 SNTAGT. Trimming removed 4 bases from V and 9 bases from J, with 21 bases in between. This CDR3 comprises 15 residues. The DNA of the CDR3 is TGTGCCAGCAGTGGGGCCGTTCCGGGGAGGAAATGCTACACCTTC. It codes for CASSGAVPGRKCYTF.

V and J are TRBV24-1 and TRBJ2-3; D may be TRBD2 (6 bases). Trimming pared 3 bases from V and 1 base from J, leaving 13 bases between. The germline gives CDR1 KGHDR, CDR2 SFDVKD. The CDR3 has 16 residues. The CDR3 reads CATSDIREDGTDTQYF. The CDR3 DNA reads TGTGCCACCAGTGATATAAGGGAGGACGGCACAGATACGCAGTATTTT.

This chain uses TRBV4-2 with TRBJ2-7; TRBD1 might be the D (5 bases). Germline CDR1 and CDR2: LGHNA and YNFKEQ. The CDR3 has 15 residues. V was shortened by 1 base and J by 3 bases, with 13 bases between the two germline ends. In nucleotides, the CDR3 is TGTGCCAGCAGCCAAGGAAGGGGTCGTGGCTACGAGCAGTACTTC. Protein sequence: CASSQGRGRGYEQYF.

The CDR3 is CASSSTGAPNEQFF. Here the CDR3 DNA reads TGTGCCAGCAGTTCGACAGGGGCTCCGAATGAGCAGTTCTTC. The V call is TRBV6-5, the J call TRBJ2-1; 8 bases agree with TRBD1. The CDR3 has 14 residues. Germline lookup yields CDR1 MNHEY and CDR2 SVGAGI. V lost 4 bases, J lost 7 bases, and 6 bases stayed unmatched.

The V call is TRBV19, the J call TRBJ2-4, with TRBD1 identical over 8 bases. V gave up 5 bases and J gave up 3 bases; unmatched junction bases: 6. This CDR3 has 15 amino acids. Looked up from germline, CDR1 is LNHDA and CDR2 is SQIVND (reference sequence). The CDR3 sequence is CASSAGQGGKNIQYF. CDR3 DNA sequence: TGTGCCAGTAGTGCAGGACAGGGCGGCAAAAACATTCAGTACTTC. The entire variable domain, with the rest obtained from reference TRBV19 and TRBJ2-4, is as follows: DGGITQSPKYLFRKEGQNVTLSCEQNLNHDAMYWYRQDPGQGLRLIYYSQIVNDFQKGDIAEGYSVSREKKESFPLTVTSAQKNPTAFYLCASSAGQGGKNIQYFGAGTRLSVL.

This chain links TRBV13 with TRBJ1-2; D not certain. The CDR3 spans 13 residues. Trimming pared 4 bases from V and 4 bases from J, leaving 10 bases between. Germline V CDR1 and CDR2: PRHDT, FYEKMQ (reference sequence). The CDR3, as DNA: TGTGCCAGCAGCTCCGACACCCTCTATGGCTACACCTTC. Protein product: CASSSDTLYGYTF.

The rearrangement uses TRBV30 and TRBJ1-6; possibly TRBD1 for D (6 bases). This CDR3 contains 15 residues. Between the trimmed V and J ends, which lost 2 bases and 6 bases, there was a span of 14 bases. Germline CDR1 is GTSNPN and CDR2 is SVGIG (reference sequence). The CDR3 nucleotides are TGTGCCTGGAGTTCAGGGGAAGGCGGTAATTCACCCCTCCACTTT. Translated: CAWSSGEGGNSPLHF. Combining the CDR3 with reference TRBV30 and TRBJ1-6 gives the whole variable domain SQTIHQWPATLVQPVGSPLSLECTVEGTSNPNLYWYRQAAGRGLQLLFYSVGIGQISSEVPQNLSASRPQDRQFILSSKKLLLSDSGFYLCAWSSGEGGNSPLHFGNGTRLTVT.

V gene TRBV4-2 combines with J gene TRBJ2-3; no clear D. The V end lost 0 bases, the J end lost 7 bases, and 20 bases lay between the germline ends. The CDR3 is 17 amino acids. Germline V gene lookup returns CDR1 LGHNA and CDR2 YNFKEQ. DNA for the CDR3: TGTGCCAGCAGCCAAGATTCTTCGAGGCCCCCATTTCATACGCAGTATTTT. Translating gives CASSQDSSRPPFHTQYF.

The chain uses TRBV18 and TRBJ1-2, with a tentative D call TRBD1 (6 bases). The V end was cut by 3 bases, the J end by 3 bases, with 11 bases between. This CDR3 spans 14 amino acids. In germline, CDR1 is KGHSH, CDR2 LQKENI. The CDR3 nucleotides are TGTGCCAGCTCACCGGACAGTCGCGACTATGGCTACACCTTC. This translates into CASSPDSRDYGYTF.

V gene TRBV30 combines with J gene TRBJ1-2, with D possibly being TRBD1 (5 bases). Germline assignment: CDR1 GTSNPN and CDR2 SVGIG (reference sequence). This CDR3 has 12 amino acids. With 0 bases removed from V and 3 bases from J, the gap between germline ends came to 5 bases. The CDR3 here is CAWSVQDYGYTF. CDR3 DNA sequence: TGTGCCTGGAGTGTACAGGACTATGGCTACACCTTC. The full variable domain, with the rest looked up from reference TRBV30 and TRBJ1-2, is SQTIHQWPATLVQPVGSPLSLECTVEGTSNPNLYWYRQAAGRGLQLLFYSVGIGQISSEVPQNLSASRPQDRQFILSSKKLLLSDSGFYLCAWSVQDYGYTFGSGTRLTVV.

The CDR3 DNA sequence: TGTGCCAGCAGAGGGGGGGGAGGCACTGAAGCTTTCTTT. Translated, it gives CASRGGGGTEAFF. The genes are TRBV6-5 and TRBJ1-1, with D maybe TRBD1 (6 bases). Per the germline V gene, CDR1 is MNHEY and CDR2 is SVGAGI. V lost 6 bases and J 4 bases, leaving 12 bases between the germline ends. This CDR3 spans 13 amino acids.

The chain joins TRBV5-1 to TRBJ2-1; D is uncertain. This CDR3 spans 15 amino acids. The ends were cut back, 4 bases at V and 6 bases at J, with 17 bases in the middle. The germline gives CDR1 SGHRS, CDR2 YFSETQ. The CDR3 loop is CASSPLGAQTNEQFF. CDR3 in DNA: TGCGCCAGCAGCCCCCTGGGTGCACAGACCAATGAGCAGTTCTTC.

The chain has TRBV19 and TRBJ1-2, with a weak D call TRBD1 (5 bases). V was shortened by 3 bases and J by 8 bases, with 22 bases between the two germline ends. The length of the CDR3 is 16 residues. The germline V gene encodes CDR1 LNHDA and CDR2 SQIVND (reference sequence). The CDR3 reads CASSMGQGIPLRGYTF. CDR3 nucleotide sequence: TGTGCCAGTAGTATGGGGCAGGGAATCCCCTTAAGGGGCTACACCTTC. Looking up the rest from reference TRBV19 and TRBJ1-2 gives the full variable domain: DGGITQSPKYLFRKEGQNVTLSCEQNLNHDAMYWYRQDPGQGLRLIYYSQIVNDFQKGDIAEGYSVSREKKESFPLTVTSAQKNPTAFYLCASSMGQGIPLRGYTFGSGTRLTVV.

The J gene is TRBJ2-2, the V gene TRBV7-9; 9 nucleotides line up with TRBD2. This CDR3 has 16 amino acids. The V gene end was trimmed by 8 bases and the J gene end by 4 bases; junction bases not matched to a gene: 11. Germline CDR1 is SEHNR and CDR2 is FQNEAQ (reference sequence). In nucleotides, the CDR3 is TGTGCCAGCCCACTTGTAATAGCGGGGGTCACCGGGGAGCTGTTTTTT. Its protein is CASPLVIAGVTGELFF. The variable domain in full, completed from reference TRBV7-9 and TRBJ2-2, reads DTGVSQNPRHKITKRGQNVTFRCDPISEHNRLYWYRQTLGQGPEFLTYFQNEAQLEKSRLLSDRFSAERPKGSFSTLEIQRTEQGDSAMYLCASPLVIAGVTGELFFGEGSRLTVL.